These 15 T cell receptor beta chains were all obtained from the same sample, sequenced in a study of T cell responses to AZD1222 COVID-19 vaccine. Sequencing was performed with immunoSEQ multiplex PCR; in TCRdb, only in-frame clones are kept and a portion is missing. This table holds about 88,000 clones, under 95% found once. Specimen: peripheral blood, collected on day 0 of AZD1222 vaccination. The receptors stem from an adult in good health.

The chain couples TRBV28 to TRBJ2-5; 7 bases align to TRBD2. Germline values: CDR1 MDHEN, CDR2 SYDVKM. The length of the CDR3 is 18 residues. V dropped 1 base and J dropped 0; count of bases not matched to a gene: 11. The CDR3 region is CASSLSIRSSGDQETQYF. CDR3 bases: TGTGCCAGCAGTTTATCTATTCGGTCTAGCGGTGACCAAGAGACCCAGTACTTC.

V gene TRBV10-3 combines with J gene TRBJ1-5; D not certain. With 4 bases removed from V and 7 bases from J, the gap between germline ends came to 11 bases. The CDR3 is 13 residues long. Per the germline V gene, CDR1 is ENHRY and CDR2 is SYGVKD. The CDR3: CAISVTARQPQHF. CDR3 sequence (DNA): TGTGCCATCAGTGTCACAGCACGGCAGCCCCAGCATTTT.

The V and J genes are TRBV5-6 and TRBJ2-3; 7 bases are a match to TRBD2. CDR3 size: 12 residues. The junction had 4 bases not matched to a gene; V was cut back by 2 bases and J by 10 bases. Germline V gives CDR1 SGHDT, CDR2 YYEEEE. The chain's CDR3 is CASSLGLGAQYF. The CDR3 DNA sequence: TGTGCCAGCAGCTTAGGACTAGGGGCGCAGTATTTT.

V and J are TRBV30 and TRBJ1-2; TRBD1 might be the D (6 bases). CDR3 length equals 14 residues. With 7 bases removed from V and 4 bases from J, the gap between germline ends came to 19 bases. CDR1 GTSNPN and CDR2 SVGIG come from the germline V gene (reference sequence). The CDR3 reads CAYTQGLGLYGYTF. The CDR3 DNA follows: TGTGCCTACACACAGGGTTTGGGACTCTATGGCTACACCTTC.

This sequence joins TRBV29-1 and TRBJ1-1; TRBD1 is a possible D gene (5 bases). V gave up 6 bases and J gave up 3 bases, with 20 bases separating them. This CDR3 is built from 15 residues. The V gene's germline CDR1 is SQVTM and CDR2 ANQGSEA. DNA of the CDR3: TGCAGCGTCGACGGTGGGCTTAGGGGATACACTGAAGCTTTCTTT. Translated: CSVDGGLRGYTEAFF.

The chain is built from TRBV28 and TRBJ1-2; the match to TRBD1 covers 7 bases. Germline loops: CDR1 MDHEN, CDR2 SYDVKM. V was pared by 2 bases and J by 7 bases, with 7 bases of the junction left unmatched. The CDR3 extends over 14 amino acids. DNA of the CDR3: TGTGCCAGCAGTTTACGAGACAGGGAACCTGGCTACACCTTC. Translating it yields CASSLRDREPGYTF.

DNA for the CDR3: TGTGCCAGCACCCGGGCTTTCGGAAACACCATATATTTT. It specifies CASTRAFGNTIYF. V usage is TRBV25-1 and J usage is TRBJ1-3, with D unclear. The CDR3 length is 13 residues. V lost 7 bases and J lost 4, with 11 bases in between. The germline V gene encodes CDR1 MGHDK and CDR2 SYGVNS.

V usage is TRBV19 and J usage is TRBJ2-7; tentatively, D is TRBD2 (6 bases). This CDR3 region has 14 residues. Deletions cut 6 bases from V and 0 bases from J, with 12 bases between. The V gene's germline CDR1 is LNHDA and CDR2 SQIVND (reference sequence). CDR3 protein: CASRGGGDSYEQYF. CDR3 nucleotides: TGTGCCAGTAGGGGAGGTGGGGACTCCTACGAGCAGTACTTC.

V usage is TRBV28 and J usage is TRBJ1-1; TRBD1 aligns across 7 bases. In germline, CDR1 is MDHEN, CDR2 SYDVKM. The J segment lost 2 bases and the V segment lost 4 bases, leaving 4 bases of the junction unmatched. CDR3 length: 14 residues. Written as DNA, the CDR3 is TGTGCCAGCAGTTCCCAGGGGGGAAACACTGAAGCTTTCTTT. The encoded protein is CASSSQGGNTEAFF. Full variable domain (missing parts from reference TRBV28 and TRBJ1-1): DVKVTQSSRYLVKRTGEKVFLECVQDMDHENMFWYRQDPGLGLRLIYFSYDVKMKEKGDIPEGYSVSREKKERFSLILESASTNQTSMYLCASSSQGGNTEAFFGQGTRLTVV.

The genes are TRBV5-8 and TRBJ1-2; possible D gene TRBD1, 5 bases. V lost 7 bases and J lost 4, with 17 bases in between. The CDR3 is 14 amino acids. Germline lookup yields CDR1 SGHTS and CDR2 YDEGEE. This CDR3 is CASWPGEGSYGYTF. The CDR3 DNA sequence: TGTGCCAGCTGGCCCGGCGAGGGGTCCTATGGCTACACCTTC.

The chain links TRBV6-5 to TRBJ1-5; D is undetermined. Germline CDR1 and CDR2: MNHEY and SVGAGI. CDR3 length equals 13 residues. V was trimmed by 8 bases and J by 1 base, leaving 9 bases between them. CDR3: CASGRSSNQPQHF. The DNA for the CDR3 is TGTGCCAGCGGGAGATCCAGCAATCAGCCCCAGCATTTT.

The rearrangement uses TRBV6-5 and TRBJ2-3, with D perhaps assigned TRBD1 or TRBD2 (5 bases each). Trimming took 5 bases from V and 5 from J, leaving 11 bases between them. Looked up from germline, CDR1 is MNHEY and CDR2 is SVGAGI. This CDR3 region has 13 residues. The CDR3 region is CASSTRDGDTQYF. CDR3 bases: TGTGCCAGCAGTACCCGGGACGGAGATACGCAGTATTTT.

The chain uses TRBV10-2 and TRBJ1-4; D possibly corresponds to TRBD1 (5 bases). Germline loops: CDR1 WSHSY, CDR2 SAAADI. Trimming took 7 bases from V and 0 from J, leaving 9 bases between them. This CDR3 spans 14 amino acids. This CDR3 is CASKETATNEKLFF. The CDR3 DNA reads TGCGCCAGCAAGGAGACAGCAACTAATGAAAAACTGTTTTTT.

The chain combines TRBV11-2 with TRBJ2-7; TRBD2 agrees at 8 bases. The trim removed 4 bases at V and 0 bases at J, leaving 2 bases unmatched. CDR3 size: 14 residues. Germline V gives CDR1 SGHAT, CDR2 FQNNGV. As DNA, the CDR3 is TGTGCCAGCAGCTCTAGCGGGCGCTCCTACGAGCAGTACTTC. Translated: CASSSSGRSYEQYF.

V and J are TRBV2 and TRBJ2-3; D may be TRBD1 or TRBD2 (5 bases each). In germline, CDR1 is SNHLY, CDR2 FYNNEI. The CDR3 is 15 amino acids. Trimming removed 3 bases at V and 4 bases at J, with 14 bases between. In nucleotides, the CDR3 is TGTGCCAGCAGTGAGGAGCACCTGGGGGCAGATACGCAGTATTTT. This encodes CASSEEHLGADTQYF.